These 21 T cell receptor beta chains share one sample of origin, sequenced in a study of blood T cell repertoires in COVID-19. The protocol was immunoSEQ multiplex PCR, while the TCRdb copy is restricted to in-frame clones and leaves out a portion. Counted here are 150,000 to 200,000 clones, about 90% occurring once; the ten biggest clones make up nearly 5%. The specimen sequenced was peripheral blood. Source of these receptors: a man between 25 and 39 years old with COVID-19, enrolled during active disease.

The gene calls are TRBV5-6 and TRBJ2-7; 7 bases match TRBD1. The CDR3 has 17 residues. CDR1 is SGHDT, CDR2 YYEEEE, per germline. With 5 bases clipped from V and 0 bases from J, the junction kept 14 bases outside the gene matches. CDR3 amino acids: CASRPQGVVFGSYEQYF. The DNA for the CDR3 is TGTGCCAGCAGGCCTCAGGGGGTAGTTTTCGGCTCCTACGAGCAGTACTTC.

The chain is built from TRBV6-5 and TRBJ1-5; TRBD1 matches at 8 bases. The germline V gene encodes CDR1 MNHEY and CDR2 SVGAGI. V dropped 5 bases and J dropped 2; count of bases not matched to a gene: 2. The CDR3 is 14 residues long. The CDR3 coding sequence is TGTGCCAGCAGTCCGGGACAGGGCAATCAGCCCCAGCATTTT. This sequence encodes CASSPGQGNQPQHF.

This clone was detected a few times. The chain has TRBV4-3 and TRBJ2-2, with TRBD2 as a possible D gene (5 bases). The V gene's germline CDR1 is LGHNA and CDR2 YSLEER. V gave up 1 base and J gave up 4 bases, with 7 bases separating them. The CDR3 has 14 residues. This chain's CDR3 is CASSQVEGTGELFF. In DNA form, the CDR3 reads TGCGCCAGCAGCCAAGTCGAGGGCACCGGGGAGCTGTTTTTT.

This rearrangement joins TRBV29-1 to TRBJ1-2, with 9 positions matching TRBD1. Trimming took 4 bases from V and 7 from J; bases not matched to a gene: 7. The CDR3 is 13 residues long. Germline V gene lookup returns CDR1 SQVTM and CDR2 ANQGSEA. The CDR3 DNA reads TGCAGCGTTGCGACAGGGGGGTTTGGTGGCTACACCTTC. It codes for CSVATGGFGGYTF.

This clone has a handful of counts. V is TRBV7-2 and J is TRBJ1-5; D unresolved. Germline CDR1 is SGHTA and CDR2 is FQGNSA. There are 13 residues in the CDR3. Trimming took off 2 bases at V and 3 bases at J, with 5 bases between the two ends. CDR3 DNA: TGTGCCAGCAGCTTACAAAACAATCAGCCCCAGCATTTT. Its translation is CASSLQNNQPQHF.

The chain combines TRBV5-6 with TRBJ1-5; 8 nucleotides agree with TRBD1. Germline CDR1 is SGHDT and CDR2 is YYEEEE. The CDR3 loop spans 15 amino acids. Trimming took 4 bases from V and 6 from J; bases not matched to a gene: 9. CDR3 DNA sequence: TGTGCCAGCAGCAAGGACAGGGCGTCGATTCAGCCCCAGCATTTT. It encodes CASSKDRASIQPQHF.

Here the CDR3 reads CASSIRLAGVTGELFF. For the CDR3, the DNA is TGTGCCAGTAGTATCCGCCTAGCGGGTGTAACCGGGGAGCTGTTTTTT. The rearrangement joins TRBV19 to TRBJ2-2; 8 nucleotides match TRBD2. The CDR3 length is 16 residues. In germline, CDR1 is LNHDA, CDR2 SQIVND (reference sequence). The V gene end was trimmed by 3 bases and the J gene end by 5 bases; junction bases not matched to a gene: 8.

The chain has TRBV6-2 or TRBV6-3 and TRBJ2-2; 7 bases map to TRBD2. V shed 2 bases and J 0 bases; nucleotides not matched to a gene: 3. The CDR3 has 16 amino acids. Germline V gene lookup returns CDR1 MNHEY and CDR2 SVGEGT. The CDR3 coding sequence is TGTGCCAGCAGTTACCCTAGCGGCTCGAACACCGGGGAGCTGTTTTTT. Amino acid sequence: CASSYPSGSNTGELFF.

This sequence joins TRBV20-1 and TRBJ1-5, with TRBD1 as a possible D gene (6 bases). The V and J ends lost 3 bases and 4 bases respectively, with 16 bases between them. The CDR3 length is 15 residues. Germline loops: CDR1 DFQATT, CDR2 SNEGSKA (reference sequence). The CDR3 spells CSASIGGEHNQPQHF. Written as DNA, the CDR3 is TGCAGTGCTAGTATAGGGGGGGAGCATAATCAGCCCCAGCATTTT.

This chain uses TRBV10-3 with TRBJ2-7; 7 bases align to TRBD1. CDR1 and CDR2 from the germline V gene are ENHRY and SYGVKD. The CDR3 has 13 residues. Trimming cost V 6 bases and J 2 bases; bases outside gene matches: 4. The CDR3 is CAIRKQGTYEQYF. The CDR3, as DNA: TGTGCCATCAGGAAACAGGGGACCTACGAGCAGTACTTC.

V gene TRBV9 combines with J gene TRBJ1-4; 7 nucleotides match TRBD1. The CDR3 loop spans 15 amino acids. V was pared by 2 bases and J by 4 bases, with 5 bases of the junction left unmatched. CDR1 and CDR2 (germline): SGDLS, YYNGEE. The CDR3 coding sequence is TGTGCCAGCAGCGTGCGACAGGGAGATAATGAAAAACTGTTTTTT. This codes for CASSVRQGDNEKLFF.

The chain employs TRBV6-6 and TRBJ2-1; 11 positions agree with TRBD2. Trimming cost V 5 bases and J 13 bases; bases outside gene matches: 19. The CDR3 has 17 residues. Germline lookup yields CDR1 MNHNY and CDR2 SVGAGI (reference sequence). CDR3 protein: CASSQHKSLAGGPFQFF. In nucleotides, the CDR3 is TGTGCCAGCAGTCAACATAAATCCTTAGCGGGAGGGCCTTTTCAGTTCTTC.

The genes are TRBV27 and TRBJ2-2; tentative D call: TRBD1 (7 bases). The CDR3 contains 16 residues. The germline V and J ends were trimmed by 6 bases and 0 bases, with 14 bases remaining between them. Germline CDR1 and CDR2: MNHEY and SMNVEV (reference sequence). The CDR3 is CASSRPRGANTGELFF. The CDR3, as DNA: TGTGCCAGCAGCCGTCCCAGGGGGGCGAACACCGGGGAGCTGTTTTTT.

This chain uses TRBV19 with TRBJ1-2; D call uncertain. Germline loops: CDR1 LNHDA, CDR2 SQIVND (reference sequence). The V end was cut by 3 bases, the J end by 8 bases, with 13 bases between. The CDR3 runs 13 residues. CDR3 in DNA: TGTGCCAGTAGTATGCGGGAGCAGGCAGGCTACACCTTC. It yields the protein CASSMREQAGYTF.

The chain uses TRBV11-2 and TRBJ2-1; possibly TRBD2 for D (5 bases). The CDR3 length is 15 residues. Trimming removed 1 base at V and 1 base at J, with 8 bases between. CDR1 is SGHAT, CDR2 FQNNGV, per germline. The CDR3, as DNA: TGTGCCAGCAGCTTAGGAGGGATATCCTACAATGAGCAGTTCTTC. Protein product: CASSLGGISYNEQFF.

J is TRBJ2-3 and V is TRBV5-1, with a possible D match to TRBD1 (5 bases). Trimming pared 2 bases from V and 2 bases from J, leaving 12 bases between. CDR1 and CDR2 from the germline V gene are SGHRS and YFSETQ. The CDR3 contains 15 residues. Here the CDR3 reads CASSFQGETTDTQYF. CDR3 bases: TGCGCCAGCAGCTTTCAGGGCGAGACCACAGATACGCAGTATTTT.

This clone showed up just once. J is TRBJ1-2 and V is TRBV4-3; 10 bases fit TRBD1. This CDR3 spans 14 amino acids. Germline V gene lookup returns CDR1 LGHNA and CDR2 YSLEER. Trimming took 4 bases from V and 7 from J; bases not matched to a gene: 6. CDR3 bases: TGCGCCAGCAGCCCTTCGCGACAGGGGGCTGGCTACACCTTC. This translates into CASSPSRQGAGYTF.

This chain links TRBV27 with TRBJ1-5; 9 positions match TRBD1. This CDR3 spans 17 amino acids. Germline CDR1 MNHEY, CDR2 SMNVEV (reference sequence). The J segment lost 6 bases and the V segment lost 1 base, leaving 10 bases of the junction unmatched. CDR3 region: CASSLWKYRGPSQPQHF. CDR3 coding DNA: TGTGCCAGCAGTTTATGGAAGTACAGGGGGCCCAGTCAGCCCCAGCATTTT.

The rearrangement uses TRBV27 and TRBJ1-2; weak D call: TRBD1 (6 bases). The CDR3 runs 13 residues. V lost 4 bases, J lost 8 bases, and 14 bases lay in between. Germline CDR1 reads MNHEY; CDR2 reads SMNVEV (reference sequence). CDR3 loop: CASSSSGAGGYTF. The CDR3 nucleotides are TGTGCCAGCAGTTCATCGGGGGCTGGAGGCTACACCTTC.

The CDR3 is CASSYGLASYNEQFF. CDR3 sequence (DNA): TGTGCCAGCAGTTACGGCCTAGCGTCCTACAATGAGCAGTTCTTC. V usage is TRBV6-2 or TRBV6-3 and J usage is TRBJ2-1; tentative D call: TRBD2 (6 bases). The CDR3 extends over 15 amino acids. Germline V gene sequence: CDR1 MNHEY, CDR2 SVGEGT. V was pared by 2 bases and J by 1 base, with 9 bases between.

The V and J genes are TRBV21-1 and TRBJ2-3; the D segment call TRBD2 is taken from the table without a DNA check. TRBV21-1 constitutes a pseudogene. The CDR3 is 17 residues long. CDR3 residues: CASSKGEQPGDTDTQYF. The CDR3 nucleotides are TGTGCCAGCAGCAAAGGGGAACAGCCGGGGGACACAGATACGCAGTATTTT.